This T cell receptor beta chain was profiled in a study of T cell responses to AZD1222 COVID-19 vaccine. The protocol was immunoSEQ multiplex PCR, while the TCRdb copy is restricted to in-frame clones and leaves out a portion. Of over 100,000 clones listed, under 90% are singletons. Germline V CDR1 and CDR2: LGHNA, YSLEER. The junction had 3 bases not matched to a gene; V was cut back by 0 bases and J by 2 bases. The CDR3 covers 16 residues. This TCR came from an adult in good health. The sample in question was peripheral blood, obtained on day 0 of AZD1222 vaccination. This chain uses TRBV4-3 with TRBJ2-7, with TRBD2 matching 11 bases. The CDR3: CASSQDGSGGAYEQYF. The CDR3 nucleotides read TGCGCCAGCAGCCAAGATGGTAGCGGGGGGGCCTACGAGCAGTACTTC.